These 27 T cell receptor beta chains were sequenced from one sample in a study of T cell repertoires in cytomegalovirus infection. TCRdb analysed the reads with MiXCR anew, one entry per CDR3 protein. The table lists 150,000 or so distinct CDR3 sequences, approximately 17% of them singletons. The sample comprised CD8+ T cells from PBMCs. The receptors come from a human donor in good health (CMV status not recorded). Some clones in this sample may be carry-over from other donors' samples.

This clonotype occurred a few times. The genes are TRBV7-9 and TRBJ2-7, with 7 bases that match TRBD1. CDR3 length: 13 residues. With V trimmed by 6 bases and J by 3 bases, 5 bases remained unmatched. Germline assignment: CDR1 SEHNR and CDR2 FQNEAQ (reference sequence). This CDR3 is CASSLRGYYEQYF. The CDR3 coding sequence is TGTGCCAGCAGTCTCAGGGGGTACTACGAGCAGTACTTC.

This clonotype came up a few times. The chain links TRBV4-1 to TRBJ1-1, with a weak D call TRBD1 (5 bases). CDR1 and CDR2 (germline): MGHRA, YSYEKL. V dropped 2 bases and J dropped 1 base, with 11 bases sitting between them. The CDR3 is 15 residues long. Here the CDR3 reads CASSQRGRANTEAFF. The CDR3 nucleotides read TGCGCCAGCAGCCAACGGGGACGGGCGAACACTGAAGCTTTCTTT.

The gene calls are TRBV6-2 or TRBV6-3 and TRBJ2-1, with 7 bases fitting TRBD2. From germline, CDR1 is MNHEY and CDR2 SVGEGT. This CDR3 is 14 amino acids long. The J segment lost 4 bases and the V segment lost 7 bases, leaving 7 bases of the junction unmatched. CDR3 amino acids: CASKVGREYNEQFF. CDR3 DNA sequence: TGTGCCAGCAAGGTCGGGCGGGAGTACAATGAGCAGTTCTTC.

This chain connects TRBV14 to TRBJ2-1; D is unclear. CDR3 length: 12 residues. V was pared by 1 base and J by 8 bases, with 6 bases between. Germline-derived CDR1 and CDR2 are SGHDN and FVKESK. The CDR3 region has the DNA TGTGCCAGCAGCCAAGTCACGGATGAGCAGTTCTTC. Translated, it gives CASSQVTDEQFF.

This clonotype occurred a few times. The chain links TRBV7-8 to TRBJ2-7, with TRBD1 identical over 8 bases. V shed 1 base and J 4 bases; nucleotides not matched to a gene: 6. The CDR3 has 15 amino acids. Germline CDR1 reads SGHVS; CDR2 reads FQNEAQ. The CDR3 bases are TGTGCCAGCAGCTTAGTCCAGGGGGCATCGTACGAGCAGTACTTC. This translates into CASSLVQGASYEQYF. The full variable domain, in which reference TRBV7-8 and TRBJ2-7 provide the parts outside the CDR3, is GAGVSQSPRYKVAKRGQDVALRCDPISGHVSLFWYQQALGQGPEFLTYFQNEAQLDKSGLPSDRFFAERPEGSVSTLKIQRTQQEDSAVYLCASSLVQGASYEQYFGPGTRLTVT.

This clonotype was picked up a small number of times. The chain recombines TRBV2 with TRBJ2-7; 7 bases line up with TRBD1. The CDR3 loop spans 19 amino acids. Germline V gives CDR1 SNHLY, CDR2 FYNNEI. The ends lost 8 bases at V and 2 bases at J; junction bases unmatched: 24. CDR3 nucleotide sequence: TGTGCCAGCCTGACGTTCGATGTAATTCCGGGACAGCGAACCTACGAGCAGTACTTC. The encoded protein is CASLTFDVIPGQRTYEQYF.

The rearrangement links TRBV20-1 to TRBJ2-7, with 7 bases lining up with TRBD1. CDR1 DFQATT and CDR2 SNEGSKA come from the germline V gene (reference sequence). V lost 3 bases and J lost 3; bases outside the gene matches: 11. The CDR3 runs to 15 residues. CDR3 sequence: CSARGYMAGGYEQYF. The CDR3 nucleotides read TGCAGTGCTAGGGGTTACATGGCAGGGGGCTACGAGCAGTACTTC.

This clonotype occurred a few times. The chain recombines TRBV7-6 with TRBJ2-1; 7 bases are a match to TRBD2. The junction had 7 bases not matched to a gene; V was cut back by 4 bases and J by 4 bases. From germline, CDR1 is SGHVS and CDR2 FNYEAQ. The CDR3 contains 15 residues. CDR3 sequence reads: CASSWGGSGYNEQFF. Here the CDR3 DNA reads TGTGCCAGCAGCTGGGGGGGTAGCGGATACAATGAGCAGTTCTTC.

This clonotype was detected a few times. The chain carries TRBV6-2 or TRBV6-3 and TRBJ2-7; no reliable D call. The length of the CDR3 is 11 residues. Trimming stripped 8 bases from V and 0 bases from J, with 5 bases between. Germline CDR1 and CDR2: MNHEY and SVGEGT. Here the CDR3 reads CASGNSYEQYF. The DNA of the CDR3 is TGTGCCAGCGGGAACTCCTACGAGCAGTACTTC.

The chain carries TRBV13 and TRBJ1-1, with 10 bases fitting TRBD1. After removal of 1 base from V and 3 bases from J, the junction contained 5 bases not matched to a gene. From germline, CDR1 is PRHDT and CDR2 FYEKMQ (reference sequence). The CDR3 loop spans 16 amino acids. The CDR3 region is CASSLEGQGIDTEAFF. As DNA, the CDR3 is TGTGCCAGCAGCTTAGAGGGACAGGGGATAGACACTGAAGCTTTCTTT.

The chain joins TRBV7-6 to TRBJ2-3; perhaps D is TRBD1 or TRBD2 (6 bases each). CDR1 is SGHVS, CDR2 FNYEAQ, per germline. V lost 1 base, J lost 6 bases, and 14 bases lay in between. This CDR3 region has 15 residues. This chain's CDR3 is CASSLGDGGGDTQYF. The CDR3 DNA reads TGTGCCAGCAGCTTAGGAGACGGGGGCGGGGATACGCAGTATTTT.

The CDR3 is CAIRSSYEQYF. CDR3 nucleotide sequence: TGTGCCATCAGAAGCAGCTACGAGCAGTACTTC. V gene TRBV10-3 combines with J gene TRBJ2-7; D is unresolved. CDR3 length: 11 amino acids. The V and J ends lost 6 bases and 3 bases respectively, with 6 bases between them. Germline V lookup: CDR1 ENHRY, CDR2 SYGVKD.

The chain joins TRBV7-9 to TRBJ2-3, with 7 bases matching TRBD1. The V segment lost 3 bases and the J segment 5 bases; nucleotides outside the gene matches: 5. Germline V gene data show CDR1 as SEHNR and CDR2 as FQNEAQ (reference sequence). The CDR3 has 14 amino acids. The CDR3 sequence: CASSFDRERDTQYF. Written as DNA, the CDR3 is TGTGCCAGCAGCTTCGACAGGGAGCGAGATACGCAGTATTTT.

As regards this clonotype: A much larger clone is a single base away; this may be a read error. The genes are TRBV6-5 and TRBJ1-1; possibly TRBD1 for D (5 bases). The ends were cut back, 6 bases at V and 14 bases at J, with 16 bases in the middle. Germline CDR1 and CDR2: MNHEY and SVGAGI. The CDR3 is 11 amino acids. The CDR3 DNA reads as TGTGCCAGCAGCCCGGGCGGGGCTTTCTTCTTT. Translated, it gives CASSPGGAFFF.

This clonotype was counted between two and nine times. A read error is possible here, since a much larger clone lies one base away. V and J are TRBV28 and TRBJ2-7; 10 bases match TRBD2. The CDR3 length is 17 residues. CDR1 and CDR2 (germline): MDHEN, SYDVKM. The CDR3 sequence: CVSSHSRTSGDPYEQYF. CDR3 bases: TGTGTCAGCAGTCACTCCCGGACTAGCGGAGATCCCTACGAGCAGTACTTC.

Ten or more counts support this clonotype. The CDR3: CASSAVAGGTNEQYF. In nucleotides, the CDR3 is TGTGCCAGCAGCGCGGTAGCGGGAGGCACAAACGAGCAGTACTTC. This chain joins TRBV7-9 and TRBJ2-7; 10 bases match TRBD2. From germline, CDR1 is SEHNR and CDR2 FQNEAQ (reference sequence). The length of the CDR3 is 15 residues. The V gene end was trimmed by 5 bases and the J gene end by 5 bases; junction bases not matched to a gene: 9.

At least ten counts were recorded for this clonotype. V is TRBV7-2 and J is TRBJ2-7; D uncertain. Germline-derived CDR1 and CDR2 are SGHTA and FQGNSA. Between the trimmed V and J ends, which lost 8 bases and 7 bases, there was a span of 15 bases. The CDR3 spans 12 residues. CDR3 sequence: CASGEVPTEQYF. CDR3 nucleotide sequence: TGTGCCAGCGGAGAGGTTCCTACGGAGCAGTACTTC.

The chain is built from TRBV7-2 and TRBJ1-4; 7 positions match TRBD1. This CDR3 has 12 residues. CDR1 and CDR2 from the germline V gene are SGHTA and FQGNSA. After removal of 5 bases from V and 12 bases from J, the junction contained 6 bases not matched to a gene. For the CDR3, the DNA is TGTGCCAGCAGCGGAGGGACAGCGCAACTGTTTTTT. Its protein is CASSGGTAQLFF.

The sample holds a few counts of this clonotype. The chain carries TRBV7-2 and TRBJ2-3, with D maybe TRBD1 (6 bases). This CDR3 region has 15 residues. Trimming removed 2 bases from V and 4 bases from J, with 13 bases in between. The germline CDR1 and CDR2 sequences are SGHTA and FQGNSA. CDR3 bases: TGTGCCAGCAGCTTAAGTAACAGGGAATCAGATACGCAGTATTTT. It yields the protein CASSLSNRESDTQYF.

The chain employs TRBV7-9 and TRBJ1-1; TRBD1 might be the D (6 bases). Germline V CDR1 and CDR2: SEHNR, FQNEAQ (reference sequence). The V gene lost 2 bases and the J gene lost 5 bases, with 15 bases spanning the gap. There are 15 residues in the CDR3. The CDR3 nucleotides read TGTGCCAGCAGCTTAAGTGGGGGCGCGAGGACTGAAGCTTTCTTT. This translates into CASSLSGGARTEAFF.

Many counts were recorded for this clonotype. The V call is TRBV28, the J call TRBJ2-1; TRBD2 might be the D (5 bases). V was cut by 2 bases and J by 1 base, with 9 bases left in between. Germline V lookup: CDR1 MDHEN, CDR2 SYDVKM. This CDR3 has 15 residues. CDR3 residues: CASSLRTPSYNEQFF. The CDR3 DNA is TGTGCCAGCAGTTTACGGACTCCATCCTACAATGAGCAGTTCTTC.

This CDR3 is CSARDPSGSSYNEQFF. The CDR3 DNA follows: TGCAGTGCTAGAGATCCTAGCGGGAGCTCCTACAATGAGCAGTTCTTC. The chain recombines TRBV20-1 with TRBJ2-1; 10 positions match TRBD2. CDR3 length: 16 residues. V lost 0 bases and J lost 0; bases outside the gene matches: 2. CDR1 and CDR2 (germline): DFQATT, SNEGSKA (reference sequence).

This clonotype has more than one count but fewer than ten. This chain uses TRBV7-9 with TRBJ2-2, with 8 bases matching TRBD2. Trimming removed 5 bases from V and 7 bases from J; junction bases left unmatched: 6. The CDR3 contains 14 residues. CDR1 is SEHNR and CDR2 is FQNEAQ in the germline V gene (reference sequence). CDR3 nucleotide sequence: TGTGCCAGCAGCAATAGCGGGAATATCGGGGAGCTGTTTTTT. Translating it yields CASSNSGNIGELFF.

The chain uses TRBV28 and TRBJ2-7; TRBD1 matches 9 bases. The germline V gene has CDR1 MDHEN and CDR2 SYDVKM. This CDR3 has 16 residues. Trimming cost V 5 bases and J 7 bases; bases outside gene matches: 15. The CDR3 spells CASSTWTGALLGEQYF. CDR3 DNA: TGTGCCAGCAGTACCTGGACAGGGGCCCTTTTAGGTGAGCAGTACTTC. Full variable domain (outside the CDR3, taken from reference TRBV28 and TRBJ2-7): DVKVTQSSRYLVKRTGEKVFLECVQDMDHENMFWYRQDPGLGLRLIYFSYDVKMKEKGDIPEGYSVSREKKERFSLILESASTNQTSMYLCASSTWTGALLGEQYFGPGTRLTVT.

This sequence joins TRBV7-2 and TRBJ2-1; D gene unclear. Trimming left V 4 bases short and J 4 bases short, with 14 bases between. CDR1 and CDR2 (germline): SGHTA, FQGNSA. The CDR3 is 15 amino acids. The CDR3 DNA is TGTGCCAGCAGCTACCCCCACCAAACTTACAATGAGCAGTTCTTC. Encoded protein: CASSYPHQTYNEQFF.

This chain joins TRBV19 and TRBJ2-7; 8 bases match TRBD1. The CDR3 is made up of 15 amino acids. J gave up 5 bases and V 4 bases, and 10 bases lay outside the gene matches. CDR1 is LNHDA and CDR2 is SQIVND in the germline V gene (reference sequence). CDR3 nucleotide sequence: TGTGCCAGTAGTAATACGGACAGGGAAAGGGACGAGCAGTACTTC. Protein product: CASSNTDRERDEQYF. The full variable domain, completed using reference TRBV19 and TRBJ2-7, is DGGITQSPKYLFRKEGQNVTLSCEQNLNHDAMYWYRQDPGQGLRLIYYSQIVNDFQKGDIAEGYSVSREKKESFPLTVTSAQKNPTAFYLCASSNTDRERDEQYFGPGTRLTVT.

This clonotype was detected only a few times. The gene calls are TRBV12-5 and TRBJ1-2; D not certain. The CDR3 spans 11 residues. Per germline, CDR1 LGHNT and CDR2 FRNRAP. V was trimmed by 6 bases and J by 7 bases, leaving 9 bases between them. The CDR3 region has the DNA TGTGCTAGTGGCCATGGTTCTGGCTACACCTTC. Its translation is CASGHGSGYTF.